The next 2 T cell receptor beta chains were all read from a single sample in a study of chemoradiotherapy in HPV16-positive cancers. Clones were read by immunoSEQ multiplex PCR, and TCRdb kept only the in-frame ones, dropping some. The sample contains approximately 3,000 clones, around 90% of which appear only once. Specimen: tumor tissue, collected from a patient who underwent chemoradiotherapy. The source of these receptors is a human donor with HPV-associated anogenital cancer.

The chain couples TRBV5-1 to TRBJ1-1; possibly TRBD1 for D (5 bases). The CDR3 spans 13 residues. Per the germline V gene, CDR1 is SGHRS and CDR2 is YFSETQ. Trimming took off 4 bases at V and 7 bases at J, with 14 bases between the two ends. CDR3 DNA sequence: TGCGCCAGCAGCCGGAGGGGAGCCGGTGAAGCTTTCTTT. Translating gives CASSRRGAGEAFF.

This chain connects TRBV2 to TRBJ1-4; D may be TRBD1 (6 bases). This CDR3 has 15 amino acids. V was trimmed by 9 bases and J by 0 bases, leaving 14 bases between them. Germline CDR1 reads SNHLY; CDR2 reads FYNNEI. This CDR3 reads CARGGQLATNEKLFF. The CDR3 DNA reads as TGTGCCAGAGGAGGACAGCTCGCAACTAATGAAAAACTGTTTTTT.